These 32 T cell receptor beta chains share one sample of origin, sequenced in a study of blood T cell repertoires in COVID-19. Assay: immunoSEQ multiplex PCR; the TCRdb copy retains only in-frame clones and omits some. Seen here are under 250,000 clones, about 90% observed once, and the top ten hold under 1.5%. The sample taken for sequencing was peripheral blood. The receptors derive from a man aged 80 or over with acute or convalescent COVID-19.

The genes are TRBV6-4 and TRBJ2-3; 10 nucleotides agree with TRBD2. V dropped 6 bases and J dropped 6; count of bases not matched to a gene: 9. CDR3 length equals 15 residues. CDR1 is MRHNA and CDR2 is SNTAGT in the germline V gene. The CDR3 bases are TGTGCCAGCAGCGAGGGAGCGGGGGGGCCGGATACGCAGTATTTT. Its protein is CASSEGAGGPDTQYF.

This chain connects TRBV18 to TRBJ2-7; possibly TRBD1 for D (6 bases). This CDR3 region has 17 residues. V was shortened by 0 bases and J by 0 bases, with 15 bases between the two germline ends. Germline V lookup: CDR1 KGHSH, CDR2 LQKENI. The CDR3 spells CASSPPPSRGSSYEQYF. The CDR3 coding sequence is TGTGCCAGCTCACCACCCCCTTCCAGGGGCTCCTCCTACGAGCAGTACTTC.

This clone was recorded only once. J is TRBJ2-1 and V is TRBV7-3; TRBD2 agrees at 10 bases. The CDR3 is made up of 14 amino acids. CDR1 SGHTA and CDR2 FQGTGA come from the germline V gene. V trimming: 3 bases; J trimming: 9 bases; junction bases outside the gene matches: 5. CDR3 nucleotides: TGTGCCAGCAGCTTCAGCGGGGGGGCCAGTGAGCAGTTCTTC. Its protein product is CASSFSGGASEQFF.

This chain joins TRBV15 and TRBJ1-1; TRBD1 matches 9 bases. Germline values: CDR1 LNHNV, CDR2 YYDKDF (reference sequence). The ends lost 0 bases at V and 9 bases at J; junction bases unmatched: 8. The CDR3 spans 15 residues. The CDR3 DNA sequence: TGTGCCACCAGCAGAGATGCCTCCGGACAGGGGAAAGCTTTCTTT. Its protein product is CATSRDASGQGKAFF.

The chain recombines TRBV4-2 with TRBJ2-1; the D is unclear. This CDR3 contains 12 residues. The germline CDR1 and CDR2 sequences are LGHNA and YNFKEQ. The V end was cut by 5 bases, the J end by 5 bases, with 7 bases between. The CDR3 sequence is CASSYLDNEQFF. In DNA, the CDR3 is TGTGCCAGCAGCTATTTAGACAATGAGCAGTTCTTC.

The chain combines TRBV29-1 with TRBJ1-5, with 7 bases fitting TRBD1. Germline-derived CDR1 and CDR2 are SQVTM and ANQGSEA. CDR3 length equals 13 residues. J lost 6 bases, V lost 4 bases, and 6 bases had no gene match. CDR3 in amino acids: CSVGSGGTQPQHF. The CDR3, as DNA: TGCAGCGTTGGTTCAGGGGGAACTCAGCCCCAGCATTTT.

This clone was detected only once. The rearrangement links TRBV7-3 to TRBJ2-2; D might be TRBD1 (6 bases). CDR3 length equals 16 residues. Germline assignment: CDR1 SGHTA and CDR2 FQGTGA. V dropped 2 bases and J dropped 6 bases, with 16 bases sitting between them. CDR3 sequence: CASSLGPPQGAGELFF. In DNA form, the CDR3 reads TGTGCCAGCAGCTTAGGCCCTCCACAGGGAGCCGGGGAGCTGTTTTTT.

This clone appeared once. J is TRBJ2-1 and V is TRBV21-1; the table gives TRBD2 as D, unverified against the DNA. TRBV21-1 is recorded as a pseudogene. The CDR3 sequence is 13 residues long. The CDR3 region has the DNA TGTGCCAGCAGCAATGCAAGGGAGAATGAGCAGTTCTTC. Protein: CASSNARENEQFF.

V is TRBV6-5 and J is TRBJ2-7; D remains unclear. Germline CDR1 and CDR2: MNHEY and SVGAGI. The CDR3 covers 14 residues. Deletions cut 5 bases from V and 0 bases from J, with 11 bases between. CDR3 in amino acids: CASSPKILSYEQYF. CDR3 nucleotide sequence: TGTGCCAGCAGTCCTAAGATCCTCTCCTACGAGCAGTACTTC.

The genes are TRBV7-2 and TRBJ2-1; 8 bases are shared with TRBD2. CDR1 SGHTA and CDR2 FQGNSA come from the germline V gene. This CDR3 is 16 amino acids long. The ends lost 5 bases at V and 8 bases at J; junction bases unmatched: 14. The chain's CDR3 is CASSVRLSGGKDEQFF. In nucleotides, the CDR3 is TGTGCCAGCAGCGTAAGACTAAGCGGGGGAAAGGATGAGCAGTTCTTC.

The CDR3 is CASSPTGTGTYEQYF. The CDR3 bases are TGTGCCAGCAGCCCAACCGGGACAGGGACCTACGAGCAGTACTTC. The V and J genes are TRBV28 and TRBJ2-7; 9 bases align to TRBD1. CDR1 and CDR2 (germline): MDHEN, SYDVKM. CDR3 length equals 15 residues. The V segment lost 6 bases and the J segment 2 bases; nucleotides outside the gene matches: 8.

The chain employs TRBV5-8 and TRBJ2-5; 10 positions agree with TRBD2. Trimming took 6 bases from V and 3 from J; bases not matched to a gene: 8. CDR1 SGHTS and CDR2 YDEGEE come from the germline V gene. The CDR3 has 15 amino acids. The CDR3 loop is CASTPSGGLKETQYF. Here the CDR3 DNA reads TGTGCCAGCACCCCTAGCGGGGGCCTTAAAGAGACCCAGTACTTC.

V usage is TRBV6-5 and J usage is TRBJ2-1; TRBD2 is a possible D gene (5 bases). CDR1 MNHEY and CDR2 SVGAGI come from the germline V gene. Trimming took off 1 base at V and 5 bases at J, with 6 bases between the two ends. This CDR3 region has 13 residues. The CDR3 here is CASSYWRDNEQFF. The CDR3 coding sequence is TGTGCCAGCAGTTACTGGCGGGACAATGAGCAGTTCTTC.

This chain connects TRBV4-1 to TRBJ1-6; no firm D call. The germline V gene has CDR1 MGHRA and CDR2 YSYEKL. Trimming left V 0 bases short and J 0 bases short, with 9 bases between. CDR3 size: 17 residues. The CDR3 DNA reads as TGCGCCAGCAGCCAAGATACCCTCGGCTCCTATAATTCACCCCTCCACTTT. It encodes CASSQDTLGSYNSPLHF.

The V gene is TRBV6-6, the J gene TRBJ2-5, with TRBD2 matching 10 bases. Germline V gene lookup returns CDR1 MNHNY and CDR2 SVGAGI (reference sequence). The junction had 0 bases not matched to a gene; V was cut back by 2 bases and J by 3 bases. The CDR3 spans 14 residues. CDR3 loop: CASSYGLAEETQYF. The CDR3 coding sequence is TGTGCCAGCAGTTACGGACTAGCGGAAGAGACCCAGTACTTC.

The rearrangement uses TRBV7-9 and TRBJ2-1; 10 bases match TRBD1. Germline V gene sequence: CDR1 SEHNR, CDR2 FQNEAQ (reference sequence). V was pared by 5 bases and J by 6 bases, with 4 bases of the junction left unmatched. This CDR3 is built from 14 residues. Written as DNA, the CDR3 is TGTGCCAGCAGCCTCCGGGACAGGGGCAATGAGCAGTTCTTC. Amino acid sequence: CASSLRDRGNEQFF.

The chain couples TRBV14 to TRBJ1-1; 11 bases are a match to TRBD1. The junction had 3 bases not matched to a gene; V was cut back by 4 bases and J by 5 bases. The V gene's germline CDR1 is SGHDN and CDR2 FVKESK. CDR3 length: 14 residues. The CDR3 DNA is TGTGCCAGCAGCCTGGGACAGGGGGAAACTGAAGCTTTCTTT. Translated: CASSLGQGETEAFF.

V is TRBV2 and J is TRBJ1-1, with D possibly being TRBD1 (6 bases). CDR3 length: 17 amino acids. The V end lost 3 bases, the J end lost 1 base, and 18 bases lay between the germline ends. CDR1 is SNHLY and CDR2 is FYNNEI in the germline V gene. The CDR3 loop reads CASSDMTGATGNTEAFF. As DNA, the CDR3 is TGTGCCAGCAGTGATATGACAGGCGCTACAGGGAACACTGAAGCTTTCTTT.

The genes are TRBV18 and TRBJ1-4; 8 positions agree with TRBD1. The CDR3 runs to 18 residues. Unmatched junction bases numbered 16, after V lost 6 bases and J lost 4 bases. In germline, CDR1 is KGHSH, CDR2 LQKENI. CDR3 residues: CASSKNQGAEGRNEKLFF. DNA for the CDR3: TGTGCCAGCTCGAAGAATCAGGGGGCTGAGGGCCGTAATGAAAAACTGTTTTTT.

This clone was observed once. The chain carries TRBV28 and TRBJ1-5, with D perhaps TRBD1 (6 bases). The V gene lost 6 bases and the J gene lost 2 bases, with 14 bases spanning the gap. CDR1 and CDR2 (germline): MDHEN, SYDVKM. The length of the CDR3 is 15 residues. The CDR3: CASRQGFERNQPQHF. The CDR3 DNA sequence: TGTGCCAGCAGACAGGGATTTGAACGCAATCAGCCCCAGCATTTT.

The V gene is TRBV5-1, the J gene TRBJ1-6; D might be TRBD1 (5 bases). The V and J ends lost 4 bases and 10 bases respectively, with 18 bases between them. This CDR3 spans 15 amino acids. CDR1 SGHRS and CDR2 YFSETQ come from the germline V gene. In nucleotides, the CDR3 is TGCGCCAGCAGCCCACTGACGAGTAGGGGATCACCCCTCCACTTT. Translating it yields CASSPLTSRGSPLHF.

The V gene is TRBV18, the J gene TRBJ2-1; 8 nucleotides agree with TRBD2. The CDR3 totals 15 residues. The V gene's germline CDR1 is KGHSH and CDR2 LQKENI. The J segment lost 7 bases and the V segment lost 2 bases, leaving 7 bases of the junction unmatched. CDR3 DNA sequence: TGTGCCAGCTCACCAAGGGGGACTAGGGGGAATGAGCAGTTCTTC. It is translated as CASSPRGTRGNEQFF.

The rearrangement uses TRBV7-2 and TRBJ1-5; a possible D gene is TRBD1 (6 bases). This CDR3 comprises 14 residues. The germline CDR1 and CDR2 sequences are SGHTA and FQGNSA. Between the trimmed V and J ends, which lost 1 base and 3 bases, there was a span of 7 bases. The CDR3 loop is CASSLGDTNQPQHF. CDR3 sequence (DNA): TGTGCCAGCAGCTTAGGGGACACCAATCAGCCCCAGCATTTT.

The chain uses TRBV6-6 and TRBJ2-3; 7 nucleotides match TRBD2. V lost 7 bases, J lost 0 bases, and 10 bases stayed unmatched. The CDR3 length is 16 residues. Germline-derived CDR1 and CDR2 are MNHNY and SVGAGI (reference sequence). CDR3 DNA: TGTGCCAGCACCCCGGGCGGGAGCCCAAGCACAGATACGCAGTATTTT. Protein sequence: CASTPGGSPSTDTQYF.

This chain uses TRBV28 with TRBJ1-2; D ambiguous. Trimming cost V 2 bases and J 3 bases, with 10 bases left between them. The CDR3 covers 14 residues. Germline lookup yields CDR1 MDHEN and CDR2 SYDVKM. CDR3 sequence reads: CASSLGIWYYGYTF. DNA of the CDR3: TGTGCCAGCAGTTTAGGCATCTGGTACTATGGCTACACCTTC.

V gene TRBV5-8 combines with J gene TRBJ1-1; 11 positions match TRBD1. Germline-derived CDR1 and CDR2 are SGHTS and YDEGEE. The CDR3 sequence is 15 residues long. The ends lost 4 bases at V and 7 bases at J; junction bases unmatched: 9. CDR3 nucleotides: TGTGCCAGCAGCCGGGGGACAGGGGGGGATATTGAAGCTTTCTTT. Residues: CASSRGTGGDIEAFF.

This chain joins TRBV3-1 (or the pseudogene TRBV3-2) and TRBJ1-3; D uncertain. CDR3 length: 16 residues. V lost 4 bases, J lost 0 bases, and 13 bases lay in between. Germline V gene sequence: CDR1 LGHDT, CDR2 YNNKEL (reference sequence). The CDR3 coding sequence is TGTGCCAGCAGCCCCCGTCAGGCCAACTCTGGAAACACCATATATTTT. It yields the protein CASSPRQANSGNTIYF.

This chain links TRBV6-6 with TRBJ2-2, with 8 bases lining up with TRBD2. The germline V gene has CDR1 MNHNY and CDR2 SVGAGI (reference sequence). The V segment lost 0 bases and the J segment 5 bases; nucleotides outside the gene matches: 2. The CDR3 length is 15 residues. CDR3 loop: CASSYSPSGTGELFF. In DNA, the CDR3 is TGTGCCAGCAGTTACTCGCCTAGCGGGACCGGGGAGCTGTTTTTT.

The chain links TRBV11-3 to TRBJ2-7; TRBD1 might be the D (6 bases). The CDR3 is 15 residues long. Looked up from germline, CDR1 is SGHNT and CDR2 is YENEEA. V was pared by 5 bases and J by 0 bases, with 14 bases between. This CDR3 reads CASSTGPESSYEQYF. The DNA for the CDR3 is TGTGCCAGCAGCACAGGGCCGGAAAGCTCCTACGAGCAGTACTTC.

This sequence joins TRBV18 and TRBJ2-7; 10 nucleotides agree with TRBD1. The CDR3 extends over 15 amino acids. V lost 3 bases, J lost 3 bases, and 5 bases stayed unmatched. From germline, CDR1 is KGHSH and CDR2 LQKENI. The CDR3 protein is CASSPGQGVYYEQYF. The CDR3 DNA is TGTGCCAGCTCACCCGGACAGGGGGTCTACTACGAGCAGTACTTC.

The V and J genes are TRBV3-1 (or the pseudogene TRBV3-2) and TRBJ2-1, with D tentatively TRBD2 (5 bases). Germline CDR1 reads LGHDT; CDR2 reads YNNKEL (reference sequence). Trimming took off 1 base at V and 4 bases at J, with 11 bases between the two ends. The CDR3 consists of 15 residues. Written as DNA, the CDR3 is TGTGCCAGCAGCCAAGCGTTAGCGACTTACAATGAGCAGTTCTTC. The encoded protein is CASSQALATYNEQFF.

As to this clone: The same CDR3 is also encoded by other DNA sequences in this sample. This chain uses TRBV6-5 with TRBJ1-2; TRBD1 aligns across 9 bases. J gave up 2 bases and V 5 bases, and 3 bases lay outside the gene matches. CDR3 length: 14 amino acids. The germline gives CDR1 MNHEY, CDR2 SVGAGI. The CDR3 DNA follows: TGTGCCAGCAGTAGGGACAGGGAGAACTATGGCTACACCTTC. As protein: CASSRDRENYGYTF.